The 16 T cell receptor beta chains given below trace back to one sample, sequenced in a study of blood T cell repertoires in COVID-19. TCRdb's table, derived via immunoSEQ multiplex PCR, lists solely in-frame clones and lacks some. The repertoire holds about 170,000 clones, with roughly 80% as singletons. The specimen was peripheral blood. Every receptor here comes from an elderly woman with acute or convalescent COVID-19.

The CDR3 DNA reads TGTGCCAGCAGTTACCGCACCCGTACAGGAAACTATGGCTACACCTTC. It translates to CASSYRTRTGNYGYTF. The chain recombines TRBV6-6 with TRBJ1-2; a possible D gene is TRBD1 (5 bases). V was trimmed by 2 bases and J by 2 bases, leaving 15 bases between them. The CDR3 length is 16 residues. CDR1 and CDR2 from the germline V gene are MNHNY and SVGAGI (reference sequence).

V and J are TRBV6-5 and TRBJ1-4; TRBD1 might be the D (5 bases). This CDR3 is 15 amino acids long. In germline, CDR1 is MNHEY, CDR2 SVGAGI. V dropped 10 bases and J dropped 8 bases, with 23 bases sitting between them. CDR3 bases: TGTGCCACCAGGACGAGCACCGGAGGGGCGGAAAAACTGTTTTTT. It codes for CATRTSTGGAEKLFF.

The chain links TRBV3-1 (or the pseudogene TRBV3-2) to TRBJ2-1; 8 positions match TRBD2. Germline V gene lookup returns CDR1 LGHDT and CDR2 YNNKEL (reference sequence). Unmatched junction bases numbered 13, after V lost 4 bases and J lost 8 bases. The CDR3 runs 16 residues. The CDR3 DNA follows: TGTGCCAGCAGCCTCCGGCTAACGGGGGGGCCTGATGAGCAGTTCTTC. Translating it yields CASSLRLTGGPDEQFF.

The genes are TRBV7-2 and TRBJ2-5; D is undetermined. The CDR3 is made up of 12 amino acids. Germline V gene sequence: CDR1 SGHTA, CDR2 FQGNSA. Deletions cut 5 bases from V and 4 bases from J, with 8 bases between. The DNA of the CDR3 is TGTGCCAGCAGCCCCTTCGGAGAGACCCAGTACTTC. It yields the protein CASSPFGETQYF.

The V gene is TRBV5-6, the J gene TRBJ2-5; D gene uncertain. V lost 2 bases and J 1 base, leaving 9 bases between the germline ends. Germline V CDR1 and CDR2: SGHDT, YYEEEE. The length of the CDR3 is 14 residues. CDR3 sequence (DNA): TGTGCCAGCAGCTTTGATACAACCCAAGAGACCCAGTACTTC. Its protein is CASSFDTTQETQYF.

The chain combines TRBV10-1 with TRBJ1-3, with D tentatively TRBD1 (6 bases). Trimming took off 8 bases at V and 3 bases at J, with 29 bases between the two ends. Germline loops: CDR1 WNHNN, CDR2 SYGVQD (reference sequence). This CDR3 region has 19 residues. The DNA for the CDR3 is TGCGCCAGCCGAGCGAGCGCCTCTTGGGGGCTAGTCGATGGAAACACCATATATTTT. It encodes CASRASASWGLVDGNTIYF.

The chain is built from TRBV6-6 and TRBJ1-4, with D possibly TRBD1 on 5 matching bases. The length of the CDR3 is 14 residues. CDR1 is MNHNY, CDR2 SVGAGI, per germline (reference sequence). Trimming removed 8 bases at V and 7 bases at J, with 17 bases between. The CDR3 DNA is TGTGCCAGCCGTCAGGCGGGGCAGATTGAAAAACTGTTTTTT. It specifies CASRQAGQIEKLFF.

The V call is TRBV6-6, the J call TRBJ1-5; perhaps TRBD1 as D (5 bases). Deletions cut 5 bases from V and 6 bases from J, with 14 bases between. CDR1 and CDR2 from the germline V gene are MNHNY and SVGAGI (reference sequence). The CDR3 has 14 residues. CDR3 sequence (DNA): TGTGCCAGCAGTCAACGGGGGGGTACTCAGCCCCAGCATTTT. Its translation: CASSQRGGTQPQHF.

This clone came up a few times. J is TRBJ2-7 and V is TRBV2, with a tentative D call TRBD1 (5 bases). V was pared by 6 bases and J by 0 bases, with 9 bases between. CDR1 and CDR2 from the germline V gene are SNHLY and FYNNEI. The CDR3 covers 13 residues. The CDR3 sequence: CASSRTNSYEQYF. In DNA, the CDR3 is TGTGCCAGCAGCCGGACAAACTCCTACGAGCAGTACTTC.

The gene calls are TRBV10-3 and TRBJ1-2; 8 bases agree with TRBD1. The CDR3 covers 15 residues. Germline loops: CDR1 ENHRY, CDR2 SYGVKD. V gave up 4 bases and J gave up 3 bases; unmatched junction bases: 7. CDR3 region: CAISGTGKGDYGYTF. The CDR3 nucleotides read TGTGCCATCAGTGGGACAGGGAAGGGGGACTATGGCTACACCTTC.

The chain has TRBV4-1 and TRBJ2-3, with 8 nucleotides matching TRBD2. V lost 10 bases to trimming and J lost 7 bases; unmatched junction nucleotides: 4. This CDR3 is 11 amino acids long. The germline gives CDR1 MGHRA, CDR2 YSYEKL. This CDR3 reads CATGGANTQYF. The CDR3 bases are TGCGCCACCGGGGGGGCTAATACGCAGTATTTT.

This clone has just one count. The chain employs TRBV29-1 and TRBJ2-3; D may be TRBD2 (5 bases). This CDR3 has 15 residues. In germline, CDR1 is SQVTM, CDR2 ANQGSEA. The V end lost 3 bases, the J end lost 0 bases, and 13 bases lay between the germline ends. The CDR3 nucleotides read TGCAGCGTTGACGGGGATAGCAGAAGCACAGATACGCAGTATTTT. Translating it yields CSVDGDSRSTDTQYF.

The DNA of the CDR3 is TGTGCCTGGAGTCGGGACTCAAACAATGAGCAGTTCTTC. Protein product: CAWSRDSNNEQFF. The rearrangement links TRBV30 to TRBJ2-1; possible D gene TRBD2, 6 bases. This CDR3 spans 13 amino acids. Trimming pared 2 bases from V and 5 bases from J, leaving 10 bases between. Germline-derived CDR1 and CDR2 are GTSNPN and SVGIG (reference sequence).

V usage is TRBV29-1 and J usage is TRBJ1-5, with D tentatively TRBD1 (5 bases). Germline loops: CDR1 SQVTM, CDR2 ANQGSEA. Between the trimmed V and J ends, which lost 4 bases and 6 bases, there was a span of 16 bases. This CDR3 comprises 14 residues. CDR3 DNA: TGCAGCGTTGCCCCGAGGCAGGGAGGTCAGCCCCAGCATTTT. Translating it yields CSVAPRQGGQPQHF.

The J gene is TRBJ1-1, the V gene TRBV5-1, with TRBD1 as a possible D gene (6 bases). The ends were cut back, 5 bases at V and 5 bases at J, with 16 bases in the middle. CDR1 is SGHRS and CDR2 is YFSETQ in the germline V gene. This CDR3 contains 14 residues. Here the CDR3 reads CASSRGGERTEAFF. The CDR3 nucleotides read TGCGCCAGCAGTCGAGGGGGGGAGAGGACTGAAGCTTTCTTT.

The chain joins TRBV5-1 to TRBJ1-1, with TRBD1 as a possible D gene (5 bases). With 4 bases removed from V and 0 bases from J, the gap between germline ends came to 13 bases. Germline lookup yields CDR1 SGHRS and CDR2 YFSETQ. The CDR3 loop spans 15 amino acids. The CDR3 is CASSPTGTVNTEAFF. The CDR3 region has the DNA TGCGCCAGCAGCCCCACCGGGACTGTGAACACTGAAGCTTTCTTT.